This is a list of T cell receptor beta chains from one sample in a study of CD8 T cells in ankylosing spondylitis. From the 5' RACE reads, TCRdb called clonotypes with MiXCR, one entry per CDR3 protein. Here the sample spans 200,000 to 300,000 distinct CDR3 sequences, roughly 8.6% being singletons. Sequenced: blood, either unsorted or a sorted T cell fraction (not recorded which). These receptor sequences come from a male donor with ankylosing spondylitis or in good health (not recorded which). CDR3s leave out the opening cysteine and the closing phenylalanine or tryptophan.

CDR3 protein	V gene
ASSLALTVNTEAF	TRBV7-2
SAIGQTTLMNTEAF	TRBV20-1
ASSRARDDGEKLF	TRBV4-3
ASSSGGLAEQF	TRBV5-1
ASSVDGGGTGSHYGYT	TRBV9
ASSSTRLSGGYT	TRBV6-2/TRBV6-3
SVDTGETYEQY	TRBV29-1
ASSLRSSGTPRAQY	TRBV5-1
ASTFSGNTIY	TRBV12-3/TRBV12-4
ASSQGAAYGYT	TRBV6-1
ASGLVPALGNEQF	TRBV12-5
SASRQGDNEQF	TRBV20-1
SVEDQEEGWNEQF	TRBV29-1
AWSVLMNEQF	TRBV30
ASSSPALRDTEAF	TRBV6-2/TRBV6-3
SAKQGSDTEAF	TRBV20-1
ASSPRPDREGYGYT	TRBV7-2
ASSLSGSTHEQF	TRBV5-1
SARISGGYQPQH	TRBV20-1
ASSLDRQLSYNEQF	TRBV7-2
ASSLAGKPEEPQH	TRBV5-1
SAPSGASTDTQY	TRBV20-1
SAQRERNEQF	TRBV20-1
ASSIWSFQDRGFSNTGELF	TRBV19
ASSQPGLAEYNEQF	TRBV4-1
ASSMGLAGLNEQF	TRBV5-6
SAFDRKRTDTQY	TRBV20-1
ASSQVSGVHTEAF	TRBV4-3
ASSLDQTSYGYT	TRBV7-9
ASSLAGQGYEQY	TRBV5-6
SARTQQNTEAF	TRBV20-1
ASSRERGYSTDTQY	TRBV5-1
RAKKGYT	TRBV29-1
ASVFDRGRDNEQF	TRBV18
ASSDHLSLAF	TRBV6-1